The next 29 T cell receptor beta chains were all read from a single sample in a study of STAT5B mutations in CD4+ large granular lymphocyte leukemia. TCRdb's copy holds only in-frame clones and misses some; the assay was immunoSEQ multiplex PCR. The sample has about 46,000 clones; about 86% are singletons. Sequencing input: CD4+ T cells from blood buffy coats. The receptors originated from a human donor in good health.

The chain recombines TRBV12-5 with TRBJ2-1; unclear D gene. This CDR3 region has 13 residues. Germline assignment: CDR1 LGHNT and CDR2 FRNRAP. The germline V and J ends were trimmed by 7 bases and 6 bases, with 13 bases remaining between them. The CDR3 loop is CASALDILNEQFF. For the CDR3, the DNA is TGTGCTAGTGCCCTAGACATTCTCAATGAGCAGTTCTTC.

This clone appeared a single time. The chain carries TRBV6-6 and TRBJ1-4; D gene ambiguous. The V and J ends lost 2 bases and 0 bases respectively, with 7 bases between them. Germline values: CDR1 MNHNY, CDR2 SVGAGI (reference sequence). The CDR3 consists of 15 residues. The CDR3, as DNA: TGTGCCAGCAGTTACGCAGCTACAACTAATGAAAAACTGTTTTTT. Protein: CASSYAATTNEKLFF.

Only a few counts were recorded for this clone. The chain employs TRBV14 and TRBJ2-2; D not certain. The germline CDR1 and CDR2 sequences are SGHDN and FVKESK. Trimming cost V 1 base and J 4 bases, with 4 bases left between them. CDR3 length: 13 amino acids. The CDR3 DNA is TGTGCCAGCAGCCAAGTTTCCACCGGGGAGCTGTTTTTT. Translated, it gives CASSQVSTGELFF.

J is TRBJ2-4 and V is TRBV7-9, with TRBD2 as a possible D gene (5 bases). Between the trimmed V and J ends, which lost 4 bases and 3 bases, there was a span of 19 bases. The germline gives CDR1 SEHNR, CDR2 FQNEAQ (reference sequence). The CDR3 consists of 17 residues. Here the CDR3 DNA reads TGTGCCAGCAGCTGGATTACTACTCCCGGGATCAAAAACATTCAGTACTTC. This codes for CASSWITTPGIKNIQYF.

This chain uses TRBV29-1 with TRBJ2-1; 7 bases line up with TRBD2. Germline V gene data show CDR1 as SQVTM and CDR2 as ANQGSEA. V lost 7 bases, J lost 6 bases, and 12 bases stayed unmatched. The CDR3 extends over 14 amino acids. The CDR3 nucleotides are TGCAGCGCCTTCGGGGACTACGCGACCAATGAGCAGTTCTTC. Encoded protein: CSAFGDYATNEQFF.

This chain connects TRBV4-2 to TRBJ2-1, with D uncertain. Germline V gene sequence: CDR1 LGHNA, CDR2 YNFKEQ. The CDR3 consists of 16 residues. Trimming pared 4 bases from V and 9 bases from J, leaving 22 bases between. The CDR3 coding sequence is TGTGCCAGCAGCCCTAGACTCGGGTCCCGTAGTATTGAGCAGTTCTTC. Protein: CASSPRLGSRSIEQFF.

The CDR3 sequence is CASSVARYGGSTDTQYF. For the CDR3, the DNA is TGTGCCAGCAGCGTAGCTCGCTACGGCGGTAGCACAGATACGCAGTATTTT. V usage is TRBV9 and J usage is TRBJ2-3; D gene ambiguous. The CDR3 sequence is 17 residues long. Germline V CDR1 and CDR2: SGDLS, YYNGEE. Trimming took off 0 bases at V and 0 bases at J, with 14 bases between the two ends.

This chain links TRBV5-1 with TRBJ1-3; D uncertain. Germline CDR1 reads SGHRS; CDR2 reads YFSETQ. The CDR3 has 15 amino acids. The V gene lost 4 bases and the J gene lost 0 bases, with 11 bases spanning the gap. This chain's CDR3 is CASSPGWLSGNTIYF. CDR3 DNA: TGCGCCAGCAGCCCCGGCTGGCTCTCTGGAAACACCATATATTTT.

This clone came up a few times. The J gene is TRBJ2-2, the V gene TRBV11-2; a possible D gene is TRBD2 (5 bases). Germline CDR1 reads SGHAT; CDR2 reads FQNNGV. The CDR3 spans 15 residues. Deletions cut 4 bases from V and 3 bases from J, with 12 bases between. DNA for the CDR3: TGTGCCAGCAGCTCGGTAGCGTTAGACACCGGGGAGCTGTTTTTT. Its translation is CASSSVALDTGELFF.

The V call is TRBV4-2, the J call TRBJ2-1, with TRBD2 matching 10 bases. The CDR3 length is 15 residues. Germline assignment: CDR1 LGHNA and CDR2 YNFKEQ. V dropped 3 bases and J dropped 4; count of bases not matched to a gene: 3. The DNA of the CDR3 is TGTGCCAGCAGCCAGCGTAGCGGGGGGTACAATGAGCAGTTCTTC. Encoded protein: CASSQRSGGYNEQFF.

The gene calls are TRBV5-6 and TRBJ2-5, with TRBD2 matching over 9 bases. V shed 0 bases, J shed 0 bases, and the junction held 3 bases outside the gene matches. There are 16 residues in the CDR3. CDR1 is SGHDT and CDR2 is YYEEEE in the germline V gene. CDR3 residues: CASSLVSGGHQETQYF. CDR3 DNA sequence: TGTGCCAGCAGCTTGGTTAGCGGGGGCCACCAAGAGACCCAGTACTTC.

The CDR3 here is CSVERGSSYNSPLHF. The CDR3 bases are TGCAGCGTTGAACGCGGCAGCTCCTATAATTCACCCCTCCACTTT. This rearrangement joins TRBV29-1 to TRBJ1-6; D not certain. CDR3 size: 15 residues. Germline values: CDR1 SQVTM, CDR2 ANQGSEA. Trimming left V 2 bases short and J 0 bases short, with 8 bases between.

This chain connects TRBV29-1 to TRBJ2-1; TRBD2 matches 8 bases. V was pared by 2 bases and J by 1 base, with 4 bases of the junction left unmatched. The CDR3 is made up of 15 amino acids. Germline CDR1 is SQVTM and CDR2 is ANQGSEA. The CDR3 is CSVELAGFSYNEQFF. DNA of the CDR3: TGCAGCGTTGAACTAGCGGGTTTTTCCTACAATGAGCAGTTCTTC.

J is TRBJ2-7 and V is TRBV29-1; D remains unclear. Germline CDR1 reads SQVTM; CDR2 reads ANQGSEA. This CDR3 contains 11 residues. V lost 4 bases, J lost 7 bases, and 11 bases lay in between. DNA of the CDR3: TGCAGCGTTGTGTCCGGTGGAGAGCAGTACTTC. The encoded protein is CSVVSGGEQYF.

V usage is TRBV6-5 and J usage is TRBJ2-1; 9 bases are a match to TRBD2. Germline V gene data show CDR1 as MNHEY and CDR2 as SVGAGI. The CDR3 spans 14 residues. V dropped 6 bases and J dropped 7; count of bases not matched to a gene: 7. The CDR3 DNA is TGTGCCAGCAGGCCCCTAGCGGGGTTTAATGAGCAGTTCTTC. This codes for CASRPLAGFNEQFF.

The genes are TRBV27 and TRBJ2-7; tentative D call: TRBD1 (5 bases). This CDR3 is 16 amino acids long. V gave up 5 bases and J gave up 5 bases, with 22 bases separating them. Germline CDR1 is MNHEY and CDR2 is SMNVEV (reference sequence). The chain's CDR3 is CASSGRGIRVLHEQYF. CDR3 bases: TGTGCCAGCAGTGGACGCGGTATCAGGGTTCTCCACGAGCAGTACTTC.

This chain joins TRBV5-4 and TRBJ2-2, with unresolved D. The CDR3 loop spans 13 amino acids. With 4 bases removed from V and 4 bases from J, the gap between germline ends came to 8 bases. The V gene's germline CDR1 is SGHNT and CDR2 YYREEE (reference sequence). The DNA for the CDR3 is TGTGCCAGCAGCGCGGTTTCCACCGGGGAGCTGTTTTTT. Encoded protein: CASSAVSTGELFF.

This rearrangement joins TRBV5-1 to TRBJ1-1; D gene unclear. V lost 0 bases, J lost 4 bases, and 7 bases lay in between. Germline V gene lookup returns CDR1 SGHRS and CDR2 YFSETQ. The CDR3 runs 13 residues. CDR3 sequence: CASSLEEFTEAFF. CDR3 DNA sequence: TGCGCCAGCAGCTTGGAGGAGTTCACTGAAGCTTTCTTT.

In the case of this clone: Other DNA sequences in this specimen translate into the identical CDR3. The chain is built from TRBV7-9 and TRBJ2-2; D is uncertain. CDR1 SEHNR and CDR2 FQNEAQ come from the germline V gene (reference sequence). With 3 bases removed from V and 1 base from J, the gap between germline ends came to 0 bases. The CDR3 has 12 residues. The CDR3, as DNA: TGTGCCAGCAGCTTGAACACCGGGGAGCTGTTTTTT. It codes for CASSLNTGELFF.

The chain carries TRBV6-6 and TRBJ1-6; 7 bases map to TRBD1. Germline V gene data show CDR1 as MNHNY and CDR2 as SVGAGI (reference sequence). Trimming took 2 bases from V and 13 from J; bases not matched to a gene: 11. This CDR3 spans 15 amino acids. CDR3 region: CASSYQWTGSVPLHF. The CDR3 DNA reads TGTGCCAGCAGTTACCAATGGACAGGATCTGTTCCCCTCCACTTT.

This chain links TRBV15 with TRBJ1-5; D ambiguous. CDR1 is LNHNV, CDR2 YYDKDF, per germline (reference sequence). V was pared by 0 bases and J by 4 bases, with 10 bases between. The CDR3 runs 15 residues. CDR3 nucleotide sequence: TGTGCCACCAGCAGAGAACCTTTGGGAAATCAGCCCCAGCATTTT. Its translation is CATSREPLGNQPQHF.

The rearrangement uses TRBV4-1 and TRBJ2-7, with D maybe TRBD2 (6 bases). Per germline, CDR1 MGHRA and CDR2 YSYEKL. The V end was cut by 0 bases, the J end by 7 bases, with 13 bases between. This CDR3 contains 14 residues. Here the CDR3 DNA reads TGCGCCAGCAGCCAAGAATTCTCAGGGAGGGAGCAGTACTTC. Protein sequence: CASSQEFSGREQYF.

The rearrangement links TRBV2 to TRBJ1-2; D remains ambiguous. CDR1 is SNHLY and CDR2 is FYNNEI in the germline V gene. CDR3 length: 15 residues. The V and J ends lost 7 bases and 2 bases respectively, with 17 bases between them. As DNA, the CDR3 is TGTGCCAGCAAAAAAATGGACGGGCCCAACTATGGCTACACCTTC. This sequence encodes CASKKMDGPNYGYTF.

The rearrangement joins TRBV5-1 to TRBJ2-7; the match to TRBD2 covers 7 bases. This CDR3 contains 13 residues. CDR1 and CDR2 (germline): SGHRS, YFSETQ. V dropped 7 bases and J dropped 4; count of bases not matched to a gene: 8. CDR3 sequence: CASHSPGGYEQYF. The CDR3 bases are TGCGCCAGCCACAGCCCCGGGGGGTACGAGCAGTACTTC.

The gene calls are TRBV6-6 and TRBJ2-7; D uncertain. Germline-derived CDR1 and CDR2 are MNHNY and SVGAGI (reference sequence). Deletions cut 4 bases from V and 7 bases from J, with 8 bases between. The CDR3 has 11 residues. The CDR3 loop reads CASSFSREQYF. CDR3 nucleotide sequence: TGTGCCAGCAGTTTCAGCCGAGAGCAGTACTTC.

This rearrangement joins TRBV7-9 to TRBJ2-1; a weak D match, TRBD2 (5 bases). V was cut by 3 bases and J by 8 bases, with 11 bases left in between. CDR3 length equals 13 residues. Germline V gene sequence: CDR1 SEHNR, CDR2 FQNEAQ (reference sequence). CDR3 residues: CASSFIYSDEQFF. The CDR3 nucleotides are TGTGCCAGCAGCTTTATTTATAGCGATGAGCAGTTCTTC.

The chain combines TRBV6-5 with TRBJ2-1; no clear D. The CDR3 is 14 residues long. CDR1 and CDR2 (germline): MNHEY, SVGAGI. Trimming removed 3 bases from V and 4 bases from J, with 10 bases in between. The CDR3 coding sequence is TGTGCCAGCAGTTATTTCGGGCGGTACAATGAGCAGTTCTTC. Protein: CASSYFGRYNEQFF.

The rearrangement joins TRBV6-5 to TRBJ1-3; D remains ambiguous. Germline V gives CDR1 MNHEY, CDR2 SVGAGI. CDR3 length: 14 residues. V lost 0 bases to trimming and J lost 3 bases, with 6 bases between them. The CDR3 sequence is CASSYSSVGNTIYF. DNA for the CDR3: TGTGCCAGCAGTTACTCGTCCGTTGGAAACACCATATATTTT.

This clone showed up just a few times. At one boundary the junction diverges from the germline segment, which might be a read error. Here the CDR3 reads CASSPGQGLLTF. In DNA, the CDR3 is TGTGCCAGCAGCCCAGGACAGGGCCTACTCACCTTC. The rearrangement uses TRBV14 and TRBJ2-7, with 8 positions matching TRBD1. CDR1 and CDR2 (germline): SGHDN, FVKESK. CDR3 length: 12 amino acids.